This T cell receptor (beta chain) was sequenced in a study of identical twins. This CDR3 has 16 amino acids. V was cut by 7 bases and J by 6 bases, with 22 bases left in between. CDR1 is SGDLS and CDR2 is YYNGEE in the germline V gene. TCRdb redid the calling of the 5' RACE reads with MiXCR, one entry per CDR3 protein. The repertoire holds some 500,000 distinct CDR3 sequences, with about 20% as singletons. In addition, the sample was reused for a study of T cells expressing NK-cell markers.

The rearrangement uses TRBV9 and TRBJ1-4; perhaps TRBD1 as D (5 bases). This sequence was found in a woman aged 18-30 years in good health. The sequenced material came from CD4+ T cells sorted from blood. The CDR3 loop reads CASGRGLGPPDEKLFF. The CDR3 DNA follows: TGTGCCAGCGGTCGGGGTCTGGGGCCCCCTGATGAAAAACTGTTTTTT.